The next 14 T cell receptor beta chains were all read from a single sample in a study of radiotherapy plus CTLA-4 blockade in lung cancer. The assay was immunoSEQ multiplex PCR, and TCRdb's table has in-frame clones only and misses some. The repertoire includes fewer than 55,000 clones, roughly four fifths of them detected once, and approximately 2.4% sits in the top ten. The sample consisted of peripheral blood, taken from a patient treated with radiotherapy plus ipilimumab. Source of these receptors: a human donor with non-small cell lung cancer whose response to radiotherapy plus ipilimumab could not be evaluated.

CDR3 in amino acids: CASSTGSSRRTAEAFF. The DNA of the CDR3 is TGTGCCAGCTCCACCGGGTCCTCTCGGCGCACCGCTGAAGCTTTCTTT. The chain uses TRBV18 and TRBJ1-1, with D unresolved. Germline assignment: CDR1 KGHSH and CDR2 LQKENI. The CDR3 runs to 16 residues. V lost 6 bases and J lost 6, with 23 bases in between.

The V call is TRBV4-1, the J call TRBJ1-2; the D is unclear. The CDR3 extends over 14 amino acids. CDR1 is MGHRA and CDR2 is YSYEKL in the germline V gene. V lost 1 base, J lost 3 bases, and 9 bases lay in between. CDR3 sequence: CASSQGPRDYGYTF. The CDR3 region has the DNA TGCGCCAGCAGCCAAGGTCCCCGGGACTATGGCTACACCTTC.

The CDR3 DNA is TGCGCCAGCAGCCAAGGCGGGGGGTACCAAGAGACCCAGTACTTC. Its translation is CASSQGGGYQETQYF. The chain joins TRBV4-3 to TRBJ2-5; 8 nucleotides agree with TRBD2. V was pared by 1 base and J by 0 bases, with 1 base of the junction left unmatched. The CDR3 is made up of 15 amino acids. Per the germline V gene, CDR1 is LGHNA and CDR2 is YSLEER.

The chain uses TRBV9 and TRBJ1-1; weak D call: TRBD1 (5 bases). Trimming stripped 4 bases from V and 4 bases from J, with 17 bases between. The germline V gene has CDR1 SGDLS and CDR2 YYNGEE. This CDR3 is 15 amino acids long. CDR3 DNA: TGTGCCAGCAGCTCCAACCCGACAGCCAGCACTGAAGCTTTCTTT. Translation gives CASSSNPTASTEAFF.

This clone was counted once. The V gene is TRBV15, the J gene TRBJ2-1, with 9 positions matching TRBD2. The V and J ends lost 4 bases and 4 bases, in that order; junction bases with no gene match: 8. Germline CDR1 and CDR2: LNHNV and YYDKDF (reference sequence). The CDR3 runs 16 residues. CDR3 coding DNA: TGTGCCACCAGCAAGGCGTCTAGCGGGACATACAATGAGCAGTTCTTC. The encoded protein is CATSKASSGTYNEQFF.

The genes are TRBV6-5 and TRBJ1-5; TRBD1 is a possible D gene (6 bases). The CDR3 extends over 14 amino acids. Germline V gives CDR1 MNHEY, CDR2 SVGAGI. The V gene lost 5 bases and the J gene lost 2 bases, with 10 bases spanning the gap. The CDR3 DNA follows: TGTGCCAGCAGTCAGGGGAACCGCAATCAGCCCCAGCATTTT. It specifies CASSQGNRNQPQHF.

This clone was detected a few times. The chain combines TRBV5-1 with TRBJ1-3, with a tentative D call TRBD1 (5 bases). Trimming removed 4 bases at V and 2 bases at J, with 13 bases between. There are 15 residues in the CDR3. Germline CDR1 is SGHRS and CDR2 is YFSETQ. DNA for the CDR3: TGCGCCAGCAGCACCGACAGTGCCGCTGGAAACACCATATATTTT. Residues: CASSTDSAAGNTIYF.

This clone was picked up one time. CDR3 protein: CASSPGASSYEQYF. The CDR3 nucleotides are TGTGCCAGCTCACCAGGGGCATCTTCCTACGAGCAGTACTTC. The chain uses TRBV18 and TRBJ2-7; D perhaps matches TRBD1 (5 bases). CDR3 length: 14 residues. V shed 2 bases and J shed 1 base, with 9 bases lying between them. Germline CDR1 KGHSH, CDR2 LQKENI.

This clone has a handful of counts. V gene TRBV29-1 combines with J gene TRBJ2-5; D is uncertain. V shed 2 bases and J shed 2 bases, with 6 bases lying between them. Germline V CDR1 and CDR2: SQVTM, ANQGSEA. This CDR3 comprises 12 residues. The CDR3 sequence is CSVEPGQETQYF. The CDR3 nucleotides are TGCAGCGTTGAACCAGGACAAGAGACCCAGTACTTC.

The CDR3 protein is CASSLPEGWYEQYF. The DNA for the CDR3 is TGTGCCAGCAGTCTCCCGGAGGGGTGGTACGAGCAGTACTTC. V usage is TRBV28 and J usage is TRBJ2-7; TRBD2 is a possible D gene (6 bases). The CDR3 spans 14 residues. V was cut by 5 bases and J by 4 bases, with 15 bases left in between. Looked up from germline, CDR1 is MDHEN and CDR2 is SYDVKM.

V usage is TRBV29-1 and J usage is TRBJ1-4; D not resolved. Germline CDR1 reads SQVTM; CDR2 reads ANQGSEA. The CDR3 extends over 13 amino acids. V lost 8 bases and J 5 bases, leaving 15 bases between the germline ends. The CDR3 bases are TGCAGCTTCCGGACGGGGTACAATGAAAAACTGTTTTTT. This translates into CSFRTGYNEKLFF.

The chain carries TRBV28 and TRBJ2-7; 9 nucleotides line up with TRBD2. CDR1 is MDHEN and CDR2 is SYDVKM in the germline V gene. With 7 bases clipped from V and 5 bases from J, the junction kept 6 bases outside the gene matches. The CDR3 runs to 13 residues. CDR3 DNA: TGTGCCAGCATTACCGCGGGAGGGGACGAGCAGTACTTC. Residues: CASITAGGDEQYF.

The chain has TRBV30 and TRBJ1-5; the match to TRBD1 covers 9 bases. CDR3 size: 16 residues. Losses at the gene ends were 0 bases for V and 5 bases for J; bases not matched to a gene: 8. From germline, CDR1 is GTSNPN and CDR2 SVGIG (reference sequence). The CDR3 DNA follows: TGTGCCTGGAGTGTACCAACAGGGGGCTACTATCAGCCCCAGCATTTT. Protein: CAWSVPTGGYYQPQHF.

The CDR3, as DNA: TGTGCCAGCAGAGCCGGGACTAGCGGCTACGAGCAGTACTTC. Its translation: CASRAGTSGYEQYF. This sequence joins TRBV2 and TRBJ2-7; 11 bases are a match to TRBD2. Trimming cost V 6 bases and J 3 bases; bases outside gene matches: 4. From germline, CDR1 is SNHLY and CDR2 FYNNEI. This CDR3 spans 14 amino acids.